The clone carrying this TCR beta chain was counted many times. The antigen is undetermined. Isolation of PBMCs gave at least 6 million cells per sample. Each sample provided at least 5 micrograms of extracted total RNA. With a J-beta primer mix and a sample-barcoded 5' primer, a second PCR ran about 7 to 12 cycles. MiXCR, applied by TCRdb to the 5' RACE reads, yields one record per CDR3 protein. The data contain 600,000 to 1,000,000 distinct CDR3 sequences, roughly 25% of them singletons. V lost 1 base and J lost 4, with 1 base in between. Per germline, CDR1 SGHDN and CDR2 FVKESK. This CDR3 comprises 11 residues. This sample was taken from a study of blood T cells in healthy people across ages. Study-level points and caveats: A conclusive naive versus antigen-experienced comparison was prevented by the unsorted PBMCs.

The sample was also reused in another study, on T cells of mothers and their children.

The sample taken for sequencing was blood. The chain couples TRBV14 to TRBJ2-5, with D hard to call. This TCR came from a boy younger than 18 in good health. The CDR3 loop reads CASSQAETQYF. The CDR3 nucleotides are TGTGCCAGCAGCCAAGCAGAGACCCAGTACTTC.